This T cell receptor beta chain comes out of a study of T cell responses to AZD1222 COVID-19 vaccine. The method was immunoSEQ multiplex PCR; TCRdb's version includes in-frame clones alone and lacks a portion of them. The sample shows 120,000 to 150,000 clones, around 83% of them seen only once. Turning to this clone: Its matching antigen is unknown.

Study outcomes and limitations: Spike-specific TCR depth and breadth grew after two AZD1222 doses.

CDR3 length: 13 amino acids. The V gene lost 3 bases and the J gene lost 0 bases, with 6 bases spanning the gap. Germline V lookup: CDR1 MRHNA, CDR2 SNTAGT. The sequence came from an adult in good health. This sample comprised peripheral blood, obtained on day 0 of MenACWY control vaccination. V and J are TRBV6-4 and TRBJ2-7; TRBD2 might be the D (5 bases). CDR3 sequence reads: CASSEGSSYEQYF. The CDR3 DNA is TGTGCCAGCAGTGAAGGGAGCTCCTACGAGCAGTACTTC.